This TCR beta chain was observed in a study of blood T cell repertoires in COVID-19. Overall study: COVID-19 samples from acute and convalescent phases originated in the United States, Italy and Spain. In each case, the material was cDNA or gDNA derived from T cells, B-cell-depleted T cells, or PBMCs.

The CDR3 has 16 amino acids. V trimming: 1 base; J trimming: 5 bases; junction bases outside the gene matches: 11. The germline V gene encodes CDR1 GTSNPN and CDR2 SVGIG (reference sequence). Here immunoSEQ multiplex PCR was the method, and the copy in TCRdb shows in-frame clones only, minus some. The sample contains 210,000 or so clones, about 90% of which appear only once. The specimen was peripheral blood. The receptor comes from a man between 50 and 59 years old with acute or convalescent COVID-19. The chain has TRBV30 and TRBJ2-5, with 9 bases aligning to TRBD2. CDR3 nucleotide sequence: TGTGCCTGGAGTGGGGTAGCGGGGGCGTTGGGGGAGACCCAGTACTTC. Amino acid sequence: CAWSGVAGALGETQYF. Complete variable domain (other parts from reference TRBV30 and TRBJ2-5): SQTIHQWPATLVQPVGSPLSLECTVEGTSNPNLYWYRQAAGRGLQLLFYSVGIGQISSEVPQNLSASRPQDRQFILSSKKLLLSDSGFYLCAWSGVAGALGETQYFGPGTRLLVL.